The 24 T cell receptor beta chains reported below all come from one sample, sequenced in a study of blood T cells in healthy people across ages. Next came a second PCR, run for roughly 6 to 11 cycles, which used a sample-barcoded 5' primer along with a J-beta primer mix. MiXCR was run by TCRdb on the 5' RACE reads, yielding one entry per CDR3 protein. This table holds some 1.8 million distinct CDR3 sequences, more than 35% found once. Sequencing input: blood. The receptor set was obtained from a human donor in good health.

V and J are TRBV11-3 and TRBJ1-2; D perhaps matches TRBD1 (5 bases). Germline V gene lookup returns CDR1 SGHNT and CDR2 YENEEA. The CDR3 sequence is 15 residues long. With 5 bases removed from V and 4 bases from J, the gap between germline ends came to 17 bases. This CDR3 is CASSPTPARVYGYTF. The DNA for the CDR3 is TGTGCCAGCAGCCCAACCCCGGCCAGGGTCTATGGCTACACCTTC. The variable domain in full, with the rest retrieved from reference TRBV11-3 and TRBJ1-2, is EAGVVQSPRYKIIEKKQPVAFWCNPISGHNTLYWYLQNLGQGPELLIRYENEEAVDDSQLPKDRFSAERLKGVDSTLKIQPAELGDSAVYLCASSPTPARVYGYTFGSGTRLTVV.

The table lists this clonotype with a few counts. The gene calls are TRBV29-1 and TRBJ2-3; weak D call: TRBD2 (6 bases). V gave up 7 bases and J gave up 0 bases, with 14 bases separating them. The germline CDR1 and CDR2 sequences are SQVTM and ANQGSEA. This CDR3 contains 14 residues. CDR3 sequence reads: CSALGAGSTDTQYF. In DNA form, the CDR3 reads TGCAGCGCTCTCGGGGCGGGGAGCACAGATACGCAGTATTTT.

As regards this clonotype: Sequence at one end of the junction differs from germline and may be a read error. This sequence joins TRBV20-1 and TRBJ2-2, with 8 bases matching TRBD1. The CDR3 length is 17 residues. Germline V CDR1 and CDR2: DFQATT, SNEGSKA (reference sequence). The CDR3 DNA is TGCAGTGCTACCCGTTCCCCAGGGGGCGCGAACACCGGGGAGCGGTTTTTT. This encodes CSATRSPGGANTGERFF.

This clonotype was found a few times. The chain is built from TRBV20-1 and TRBJ2-7; TRBD1 agrees at 7 bases. From germline, CDR1 is DFQATT and CDR2 SNEGSKA (reference sequence). The J segment lost 2 bases and the V segment lost 5 bases, leaving 3 bases of the junction unmatched. The CDR3 consists of 12 residues. The CDR3 loop is CSARDSAYEQYF. The CDR3 DNA is TGCAGTGCTCGGGACAGCGCCTACGAGCAGTACTTC.

Comment on this clonotype: At one end the junction does not follow the germline gene, possibly because of a read error. The chain links TRBV19 to TRBJ2-1; no clear D. The CDR3 is 13 residues long. Germline lookup yields CDR1 LNHDA and CDR2 SQIVND (reference sequence). The CDR3 nucleotides are TGTGCCAATAGTATCGCCATGAATTATGAGCAGTTCTTC. It specifies CANSIAMNYEQFF. The full variable domain, its missing parts supplied by reference TRBV19 and TRBJ2-1, is DGGITQSPKYLFRKEGQNVTLSCEQNLNHDAMYWYRQDPGQGLRLIYYSQIVNDFQKGDIAEGYSVSREKKESFPLTVTSAQKNPTAFYLCANSIAMNYEQFFGPGTRLTVL.

The rearrangement links TRBV6-2 or TRBV6-3 to TRBJ1-1; 11 nucleotides align to TRBD1. CDR3 length equals 14 residues. The V gene end was trimmed by 4 bases and the J gene end by 11 bases; junction bases not matched to a gene: 9. The germline V gene has CDR1 MNHEY and CDR2 SVGEGT. In DNA, the CDR3 is TGTGCCAGCAGTTCGGGGACAGGGGGAATGTATGCTTTCTTT. It is translated as CASSSGTGGMYAFF.

This clonotype came up many times. The chain carries TRBV5-1 and TRBJ2-3; 7 bases fit TRBD2. Germline loops: CDR1 SGHRS, CDR2 YFSETQ. Germline trimming cut 4 bases from V and 2 bases from J; bases unmatched to any gene: 10. The CDR3 contains 16 residues. The CDR3 spells CASSQVGRRSTDTQYF. The CDR3 DNA reads as TGCGCCAGCAGCCAGGTCGGGAGGCGCTCCACAGATACGCAGTATTTT.

The V call is TRBV20-1, the J call TRBJ2-7; 9 bases line up with TRBD1. Germline assignment: CDR1 DFQATT and CDR2 SNEGSKA (reference sequence). This CDR3 contains 14 residues. The V segment lost 3 bases and the J segment 6 bases; nucleotides outside the gene matches: 9. CDR3 sequence: CSASGGQGWVEQYF. The CDR3 DNA sequence: TGCAGTGCTAGTGGGGGACAGGGATGGGTCGAGCAGTACTTC.

As for this clonotype: Mismatch with germline at one junction end may stem from a read error. The rearrangement joins TRBV5-1 to TRBJ2-5, with TRBD2 identical over 8 bases. The CDR3 spans 16 residues. Germline-derived CDR1 and CDR2 are SGHRS and YFSETQ. This chain's CDR3 is CASSLGGGGPGEAQYF. CDR3 nucleotides: TGCGCCAGCAGCTTAGGCGGCGGGGGGCCGGGAGAGGCCCAGTACTTC.

This clonotype was seen more than once but under ten times. The chain is built from TRBV12-5 and TRBJ1-2, with unresolved D. Germline CDR1 reads LGHNT; CDR2 reads FRNRAP. The CDR3 length is 13 residues. V lost 3 bases, J lost 8 bases, and 13 bases lay in between. The CDR3: CASGLGLWLGYTF. As DNA, the CDR3 is TGTGCTAGTGGTTTAGGCCTCTGGTTAGGCTACACCTTC.

This chain uses TRBV15 with TRBJ1-5; D unresolved. Trimming took 3 bases from V and 5 from J, leaving 5 bases between them. The CDR3 covers 12 residues. CDR1 and CDR2 (germline): LNHNV, YYDKDF (reference sequence). CDR3 region: CATSRVYQPQHF. The DNA for the CDR3 is TGTGCCACCAGCAGGGTTTATCAGCCCCAGCATTTT.

The J gene is TRBJ2-1, the V gene TRBV11-1, with D possibly TRBD1 on 6 matching bases. Germline loops: CDR1 SGHAT, CDR2 FQDESV (reference sequence). This CDR3 is 16 amino acids long. Trimming left V 1 base short and J 8 bases short, with 18 bases between. The CDR3 bases are TGTGCCAGCAGCTTAGTCCCAGGGGACCCAATGGATGAGCAGTTCTTC. It yields the protein CASSLVPGDPMDEQFF.

This chain links TRBV12-3 or TRBV12-4 with TRBJ1-4; D call uncertain. The ends were cut back, 2 bases at V and 8 bases at J, with 12 bases in the middle. The CDR3 runs 14 residues. CDR3 sequence: CASSLFSSSEKLFF. CDR3 bases: TGTGCCAGCAGTTTATTTTCGAGCTCAGAAAAACTGTTTTTT.

This clonotype was seen a few times. The chain uses TRBV27 and TRBJ1-4, with 9 bases lining up with TRBD1. The CDR3 covers 15 residues. The V and J ends lost 5 bases and 5 bases, in that order; junction bases with no gene match: 6. In germline, CDR1 is MNHEY, CDR2 SMNVEV (reference sequence). The CDR3 nucleotides are TGTGCCAGCAGTACCCCGACAGGGGGGAATGAAAAACTGTTTTTT. Its protein is CASSTPTGGNEKLFF.

This clonotype was recorded a few times. CDR3 sequence: CASSYSEEGNSPLHF. The DNA of the CDR3 is TGTGCCAGCAGTTACTCGGAGGAGGGCAATTCACCCCTCCACTTT. This chain joins TRBV6-5 and TRBJ1-6; D uncertain. Germline V gives CDR1 MNHEY, CDR2 SVGAGI. With 0 bases removed from V and 7 bases from J, the gap between germline ends came to 10 bases. CDR3 size: 15 residues.

This chain connects TRBV2 to TRBJ1-2; D might be TRBD1 (5 bases). V was shortened by 4 bases and J by 12 bases, with 12 bases between the two germline ends. The CDR3 sequence is 11 residues long. CDR1 is SNHLY and CDR2 is FYNNEI in the germline V gene. CDR3 nucleotide sequence: TGTGCCAGCAGTGGGGGGAGGGGCCACACCTTC. This codes for CASSGGRGHTF. The whole variable domain, filled in from reference TRBV2 and TRBJ1-2, reads EPEVTQTPSHQVTQMGQEVILRCVPISNHLYFYWYRQILGQKVEFLVSFYNNEISEKSEIFDDQFSVERPDGSNFTLKIRSTKLEDSAMYFCASSGGRGHTFGSGTRLTVV.

This clonotype was observed a few times. The V gene is TRBV20-1, the J gene TRBJ2-1; tentative D call: TRBD2 (5 bases). V was pared by 3 bases and J by 2 bases, with 11 bases between. The V gene's germline CDR1 is DFQATT and CDR2 SNEGSKA (reference sequence). This CDR3 contains 14 residues. The CDR3 region is CSASVRATYNEQFF. For the CDR3, the DNA is TGCAGTGCTAGTGTGCGGGCGACCTACAATGAGCAGTTCTTC.

This clonotype has more than one count but fewer than ten. The V and J genes are TRBV20-1 and TRBJ1-2, with 8 nucleotides matching TRBD1. J lost 4 bases, V lost 3 bases, and 7 bases had no gene match. Germline-derived CDR1 and CDR2 are DFQATT and SNEGSKA (reference sequence). The CDR3 length is 14 residues. This CDR3 reads CSARPGTGAYGYTF. In nucleotides, the CDR3 is TGCAGTGCTAGGCCCGGGACAGGAGCCTATGGCTACACCTTC.

This sequence joins TRBV20-1 and TRBJ2-3; 7 positions match TRBD2. The CDR3 contains 13 residues. Germline V gene sequence: CDR1 DFQATT, CDR2 SNEGSKA (reference sequence). With 6 bases clipped from V and 3 bases from J, the junction kept 6 bases outside the gene matches. CDR3 amino acids: CSATIGGTDTQYF. The CDR3 DNA reads TGCAGTGCCACCATCGGGGGGACAGATACGCAGTATTTT.

This clonotype has a single count. The chain uses TRBV13 and TRBJ2-1; TRBD1 matches 9 bases. The CDR3 has 17 residues. V trimming: 0 bases; J trimming: 6 bases; junction bases outside the gene matches: 9. Germline CDR1 is PRHDT and CDR2 is FYEKMQ (reference sequence). The CDR3, as DNA: TGTGCCAGCAGCTTAGGCCTCCTACAGGGGGCGCGCAATGAGCAGTTCTTC. It is translated as CASSLGLLQGARNEQFF.

This clonotype has more than one count but fewer than ten. The J gene is TRBJ2-3, the V gene TRBV12-3 or TRBV12-4; TRBD2 matches 10 bases. Trimming took 6 bases from V and 6 from J; bases not matched to a gene: 6. The CDR3 is 14 amino acids. The CDR3 region is CASSQGLAWDTQYF. DNA for the CDR3: TGTGCCAGCAGCCAGGGACTAGCGTGGGATACGCAGTATTTT.

This clonotype was observed many times. This chain links TRBV7-2 with TRBJ2-4, with D tentatively TRBD1 or TRBD2 (5 bases each). Germline CDR1 SGHTA, CDR2 FQGNSA. This CDR3 has 16 residues. The ends were cut back, 2 bases at V and 1 base at J, with 12 bases in the middle. In DNA, the CDR3 is TGTGCCAGCAGCTTAATTTGGGGGTCGGCCAAAAACATTCAGTACTTC. It encodes CASSLIWGSAKNIQYF.

This clonotype was seen more than once but under ten times. This chain connects TRBV4-3 to TRBJ2-1; D is uncertain. From germline, CDR1 is LGHNA and CDR2 YSLEER. The CDR3 is made up of 14 amino acids. V gave up 1 base and J gave up 6 bases, with 10 bases separating them. Here the CDR3 DNA reads TGCGCCAGCAGCCAAGTGGAAGGTCGCAATGAGCAGTTCTTC. Amino acid sequence: CASSQVEGRNEQFF.

V gene TRBV6-1 combines with J gene TRBJ2-7, with D possibly matching TRBD1 (6 bases). The V end was cut by 6 bases, the J end by 0 bases, with 18 bases between. Germline values: CDR1 MNHNS, CDR2 SASEGT. This CDR3 comprises 16 residues. The CDR3: CASRAGDKVSSYEQYF. The DNA for the CDR3 is TGTGCCAGCAGAGCAGGGGACAAGGTCTCCTCCTACGAGCAGTACTTC.